The 10 T cell receptor beta chains reported below all come from one sample, sequenced in a study of blood T cell repertoires in COVID-19. Clones were sequenced by immunoSEQ multiplex PCR, and TCRdb holds only the in-frame ones, with some missing. The sample lists about 200,000 clones, about 80% seen once, with approximately 6.9% in the top ten. Specimen: peripheral blood. These receptors all come from a man in his fifties or sixties with acute or convalescent COVID-19.

On this clone itself: Other DNA sequences in the sample encode the same CDR3. For the CDR3, the DNA is TGTGCCAGCAGCTTAGGCAGGGTGGACACTGAAGCTTTCTTT. Its protein is CASSLGRVDTEAFF. The chain combines TRBV7-8 with TRBJ1-1, with a possible D match to TRBD1 (5 bases). The CDR3 totals 14 residues. The V end lost 1 base, the J end lost 3 bases, and 9 bases lay between the germline ends. The V gene's germline CDR1 is SGHVS and CDR2 FQNEAQ.

The sample holds a few counts of this clone. The V call is TRBV7-9, the J call TRBJ2-1; D gene ambiguous. There are 12 residues in the CDR3. Deletions cut 6 bases from V and 7 bases from J, with 10 bases between. Germline CDR1 reads SEHNR; CDR2 reads FQNEAQ (reference sequence). CDR3 loop: CASRPAANEQFF. CDR3 sequence (DNA): TGTGCCAGCAGGCCGGCAGCGAATGAGCAGTTCTTC.

This clone was seen a few times. This chain connects TRBV4-3 to TRBJ2-7, with D maybe TRBD2 (7 bases). Germline CDR1 and CDR2: LGHNA and YSLEER. The V gene lost 0 bases and the J gene lost 4 bases, with 13 bases spanning the gap. The CDR3 spans 15 residues. CDR3 residues: CASSQDRGEGYEQYF. CDR3 bases: TGCGCCAGCAGCCAAGATAGGGGGGAGGGGTACGAGCAGTACTTC.

The CDR3, as DNA: TGCGCCAGCAGCCCTGGGACAGGGTATAATGAAAAACTGTTTTTT. As protein: CASSPGTGYNEKLFF. J is TRBJ1-4 and V is TRBV4-1; 9 bases match TRBD1. The V segment lost 4 bases and the J segment 4 bases; nucleotides outside the gene matches: 4. CDR1 is MGHRA, CDR2 YSYEKL, per germline. The CDR3 has 15 residues.

This clone came up once. This specimen includes other DNA sequences encoding the same CDR3. The rearrangement joins TRBV25-1 to TRBJ2-7, with a tentative D call TRBD1 (6 bases). From germline, CDR1 is MGHDK and CDR2 SYGVNS. This CDR3 is 14 amino acids long. V was cut by 7 bases and J by 5 bases, with 18 bases left in between. The CDR3 here is CASTGGTGFDEQYF. CDR3 bases: TGTGCCAGCACTGGGGGTACAGGGTTCGACGAGCAGTACTTC.

The J gene is TRBJ1-1, the V gene TRBV5-4, with a weak D call TRBD1 (6 bases). Deletions cut 4 bases from V and 3 bases from J, with 19 bases between. Germline V gives CDR1 SGHNT, CDR2 YYREEE (reference sequence). This CDR3 spans 16 amino acids. CDR3 protein: CASSPSRGGGYTEAFF. The CDR3 bases are TGTGCCAGCAGCCCGTCCCGAGGGGGGGGGTACACTGAAGCTTTCTTT.

The chain is built from TRBV6-5 and TRBJ2-1; TRBD2 aligns across 7 bases. CDR1 is MNHEY, CDR2 SVGAGI, per germline. This CDR3 spans 12 amino acids. V gave up 5 bases and J gave up 7 bases; unmatched junction bases: 2. The CDR3 loop is CASSRTRNEQFF. Written as DNA, the CDR3 is TGTGCCAGCAGTCGGACTAGGAATGAGCAGTTCTTC.

The CDR3 nucleotides read TGTGCCAGCAGTCGACAGCGGGGGGCGAACACCGGGGAGCTGTTTTTT. This sequence encodes CASSRQRGANTGELFF. The rearrangement joins TRBV6-2 or TRBV6-3 to TRBJ2-2, with TRBD2 identical over 9 bases. Germline-derived CDR1 and CDR2 are MNHEY and SVGEGT. Germline trimming cut 5 bases from V and 0 bases from J; bases unmatched to any gene: 4. The CDR3 has 16 amino acids.

The chain joins TRBV5-6 to TRBJ1-3, with a tentative D call TRBD1 (5 bases). Germline V CDR1 and CDR2: SGHDT, YYEEEE. The V and J ends lost 4 bases and 6 bases respectively, with 11 bases between them. The CDR3 runs to 13 residues. The CDR3 coding sequence is TGTGCCAGCAGCGATGGGGGGGAAAACACCATATATTTT. Its protein is CASSDGGENTIYF.

The chain has TRBV18 and TRBJ1-3; possibly TRBD1 for D (5 bases). V lost 2 bases and J 0 bases, leaving 14 bases between the germline ends. Germline V gene sequence: CDR1 KGHSH, CDR2 LQKENI. This CDR3 contains 17 residues. In nucleotides, the CDR3 is TGTGCCAGCTCACCAATGCAGGGCCTTGCCTCTGGAAACACCATATATTTT. Translation gives CASSPMQGLASGNTIYF. Together with reference TRBV18 and TRBJ1-3, the CDR3 gives the full variable domain: NAGVMQNPRHLVRRRGQEARLRCSPMKGHSHVYWYRQLPEEGLKFMVYLQKENIIDESGMPKERFSAEFPKEGPSILRIQQVVRGDSAAYFCASSPMQGLASGNTIYFGEGSWLTVV.